This T cell receptor (beta chain) comes out of a study of cytomegalovirus exposure and HLA in healthy donors. This CDR3 has 14 residues. Germline V gene lookup returns CDR1 MNHNS and CDR2 SASEGT. Germline trimming cut 6 bases from V and 7 bases from J; bases unmatched to any gene: 8. A multiplex PCR was run with 60 Vbeta primers and 13 Jbeta primers. Libraries were prepared by immunoSEQ multiplex PCR; TCRdb keeps only in-frame clonotypes and omits some of them. The sample consists of some 160,000 clones, approximately 88% of them appearing once. The clonotype comes from a woman aged 18-35 years in good health and CMV-seronegative. The chain couples TRBV6-1 to TRBJ1-5; the match to TRBD1 covers 8 bases. Sequenced input: PBMCs. The CDR3 region is CASRWTGRRQPQHF. The DNA for the CDR3 is TGTGCCAGCAGATGGACAGGGAGAAGACAGCCCCAGCATTTT.